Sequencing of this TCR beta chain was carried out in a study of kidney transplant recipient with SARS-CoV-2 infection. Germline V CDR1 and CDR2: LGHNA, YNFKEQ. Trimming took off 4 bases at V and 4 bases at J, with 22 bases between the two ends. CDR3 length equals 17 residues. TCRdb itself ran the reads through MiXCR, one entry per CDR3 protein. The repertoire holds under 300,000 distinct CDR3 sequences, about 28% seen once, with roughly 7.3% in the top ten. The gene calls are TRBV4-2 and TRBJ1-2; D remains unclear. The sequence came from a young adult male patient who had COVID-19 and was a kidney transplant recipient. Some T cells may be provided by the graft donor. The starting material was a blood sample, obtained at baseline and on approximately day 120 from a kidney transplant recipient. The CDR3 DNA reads TGTGCCAGCAGCCGCGAGTCCAAAGGTTGGAAGACCTATGGCTACACCTTC. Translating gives CASSRESKGWKTYGYTF.